This TCR beta chain comes out of a study of OX40 agonist ivuxolimab in advanced cancers. Whole-study context: Intravenous ivuxolimab at 0.01 to 10 mg/kg was given to patients every 2 weeks. Subjects had a mean age of around 60 years, with a range of 23 to 79; just over 80% were male. Study-wide results and caveats: The specificity for antigen of the expanded peripheral T cells was not determined.

Germline CDR1 reads MNHEY; CDR2 reads SVGAGI. CDR3 length: 15 residues. The trim removed 5 bases at V and 4 bases at J, leaving 6 bases unmatched. As regards this clone: Antigen: not known.

Method: immunoSEQ multiplex PCR; TCRdb's copy keeps in-frame clones and lacks some. The sample lists some 83,000 clones; roughly nine tenths were seen once. The source was CD4+ or CD8+ T cells sorted from blood, collected in a trial of the OX40 agonist ivuxolimab. This chain joins TRBV6-5 and TRBJ1-5; TRBD1 aligns across 9 bases. The sequence came from an adult with an advanced solid tumor such as melanoma, head and neck, liver or kidney cancer. For the CDR3, the DNA is TGTGCCAGCAGTACCTCCGGGACAGGGAATCAGCCCCAGCATTTT. Its protein product is CASSTSGTGNQPQHF.